This is a list of T cell receptor beta chains from one sample in a study of shared clonotypes between healthy human individuals. Data came from immunoSEQ multiplex PCR; TCRdb stores just in-frame clones and leaves some out. Of about 2 million clones in the sample, just under 95% were seen once. The sample was naive CD8+ T cells sorted from blood. Receptor source: a man aged 18 to 35 in good health. CDR3s include the opening cysteine and the closing phenylalanine or tryptophan.

v_call	cdr3_length	cdr3_aa
TRBV13	15	CASSFRTSGSNEQFF
TRBV9	16	CASSPRSGSYNTEAFF
TRBV11-2	10	CASSLTEAFF
TRBV28	14	CASIFSTAPGELFF
TRBV6-6	14	CASIPSGSTDTQYF
TRBV6-5	14	CASSGTGSNQPQHF
TRBV11-2	15	CASSLGQGGFYEQYF
TRBV12-5	14	CASGLAGAYNEQFF
TRBV10-3	14	CAISDPGSSYEQYF
TRBV27	15	CASSPTGGSNQPQHF
TRBV6-5	14	CASSYDRQGYEQYF
TRBV7-9	17	CASSLSTGGLANSPLHF
TRBV19	16	CASSIELAGVYNEQFF
TRBV10-2	14	CASSDTSSYNEQFF
TRBV5-4	15	CASSLDREGLYGYTF
TRBV1	18	CTSSQGRLAGKGSDTQYF
TRBV5-4	12	CASSPTEGEQYF